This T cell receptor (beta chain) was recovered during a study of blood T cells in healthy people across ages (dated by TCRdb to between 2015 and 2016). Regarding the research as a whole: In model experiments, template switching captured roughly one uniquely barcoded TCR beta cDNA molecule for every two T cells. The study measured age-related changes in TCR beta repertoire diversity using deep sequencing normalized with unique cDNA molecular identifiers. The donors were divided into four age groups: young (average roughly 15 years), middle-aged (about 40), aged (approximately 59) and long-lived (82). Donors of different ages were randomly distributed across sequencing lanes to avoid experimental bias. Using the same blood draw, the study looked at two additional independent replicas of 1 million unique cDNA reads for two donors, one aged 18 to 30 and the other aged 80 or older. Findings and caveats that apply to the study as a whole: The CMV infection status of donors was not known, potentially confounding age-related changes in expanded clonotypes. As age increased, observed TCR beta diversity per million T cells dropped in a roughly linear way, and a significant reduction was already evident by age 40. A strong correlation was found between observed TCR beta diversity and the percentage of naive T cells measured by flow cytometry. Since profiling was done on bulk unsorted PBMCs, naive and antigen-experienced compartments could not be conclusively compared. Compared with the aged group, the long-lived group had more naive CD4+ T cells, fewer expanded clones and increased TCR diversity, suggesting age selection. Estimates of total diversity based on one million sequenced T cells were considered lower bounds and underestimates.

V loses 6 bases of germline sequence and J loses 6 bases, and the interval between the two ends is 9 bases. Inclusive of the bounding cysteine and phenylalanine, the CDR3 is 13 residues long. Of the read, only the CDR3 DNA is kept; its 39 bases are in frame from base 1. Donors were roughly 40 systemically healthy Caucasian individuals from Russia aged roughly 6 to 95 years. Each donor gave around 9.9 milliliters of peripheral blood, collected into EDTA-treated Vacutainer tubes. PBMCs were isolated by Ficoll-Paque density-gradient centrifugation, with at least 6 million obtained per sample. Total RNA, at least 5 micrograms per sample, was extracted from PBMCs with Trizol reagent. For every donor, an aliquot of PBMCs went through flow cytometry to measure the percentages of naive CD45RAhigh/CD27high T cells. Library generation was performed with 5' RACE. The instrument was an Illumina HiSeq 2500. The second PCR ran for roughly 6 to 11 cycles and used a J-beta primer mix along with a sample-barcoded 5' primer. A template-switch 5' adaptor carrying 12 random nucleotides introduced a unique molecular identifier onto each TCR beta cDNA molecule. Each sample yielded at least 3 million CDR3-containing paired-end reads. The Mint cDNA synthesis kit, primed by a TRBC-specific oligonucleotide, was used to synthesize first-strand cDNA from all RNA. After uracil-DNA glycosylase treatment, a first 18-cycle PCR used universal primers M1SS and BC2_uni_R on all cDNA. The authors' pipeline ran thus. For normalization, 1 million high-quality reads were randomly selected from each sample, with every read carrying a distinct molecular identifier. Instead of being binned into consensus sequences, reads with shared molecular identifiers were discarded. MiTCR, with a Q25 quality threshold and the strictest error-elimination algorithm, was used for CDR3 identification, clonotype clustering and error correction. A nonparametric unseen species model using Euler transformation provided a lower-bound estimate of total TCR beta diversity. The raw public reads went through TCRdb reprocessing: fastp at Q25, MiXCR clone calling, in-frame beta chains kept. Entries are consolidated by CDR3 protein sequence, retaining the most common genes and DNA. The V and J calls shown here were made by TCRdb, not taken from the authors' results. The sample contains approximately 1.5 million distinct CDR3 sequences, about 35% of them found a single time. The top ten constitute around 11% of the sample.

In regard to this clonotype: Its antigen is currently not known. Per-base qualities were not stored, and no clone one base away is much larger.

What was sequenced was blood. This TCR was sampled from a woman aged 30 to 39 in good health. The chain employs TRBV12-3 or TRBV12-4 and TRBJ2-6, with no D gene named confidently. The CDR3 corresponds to CASRRVSANVLTF. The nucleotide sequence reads TGTGCCAGCAGAAGGGTATCGGCCAACGTCCTGACTTTC.